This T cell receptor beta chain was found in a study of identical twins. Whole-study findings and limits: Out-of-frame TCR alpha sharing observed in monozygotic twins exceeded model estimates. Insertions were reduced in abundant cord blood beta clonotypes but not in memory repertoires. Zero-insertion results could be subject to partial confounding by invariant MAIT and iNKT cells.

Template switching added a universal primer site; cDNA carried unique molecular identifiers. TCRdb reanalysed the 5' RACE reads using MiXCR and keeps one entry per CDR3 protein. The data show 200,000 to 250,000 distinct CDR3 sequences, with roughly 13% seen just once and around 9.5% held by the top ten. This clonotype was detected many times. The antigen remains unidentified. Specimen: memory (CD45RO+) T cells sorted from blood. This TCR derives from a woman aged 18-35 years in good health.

DNA of the CDR3: TGTGCCAGCAGCTCCCGAACCGGGACAGGGGGAAGCGAGCAGTACTTC. It yields the protein CASSSRTGTGGSEQYF. The V gene is TRBV7-2, the J gene TRBJ2-7; 11 nucleotides line up with TRBD1. Germline-derived CDR1 and CDR2 are SGHTA and FQGNSA. This CDR3 is built from 16 residues. The junction had 11 bases not matched to a gene; V was cut back by 4 bases and J by 6 bases. The complete variable domain, with remaining parts taken from reference TRBV7-2 and TRBJ2-7, reads GAGVSQSPSNKVTEKGKDVELRCDPISGHTALYWYRQSLGQGLEFLIYFQGNSAPDKSGLPSDRFSAERTGGSVSTLTIQRTQQEDSAVYLCASSSRTGTGGSEQYFGPGTRLTVT.